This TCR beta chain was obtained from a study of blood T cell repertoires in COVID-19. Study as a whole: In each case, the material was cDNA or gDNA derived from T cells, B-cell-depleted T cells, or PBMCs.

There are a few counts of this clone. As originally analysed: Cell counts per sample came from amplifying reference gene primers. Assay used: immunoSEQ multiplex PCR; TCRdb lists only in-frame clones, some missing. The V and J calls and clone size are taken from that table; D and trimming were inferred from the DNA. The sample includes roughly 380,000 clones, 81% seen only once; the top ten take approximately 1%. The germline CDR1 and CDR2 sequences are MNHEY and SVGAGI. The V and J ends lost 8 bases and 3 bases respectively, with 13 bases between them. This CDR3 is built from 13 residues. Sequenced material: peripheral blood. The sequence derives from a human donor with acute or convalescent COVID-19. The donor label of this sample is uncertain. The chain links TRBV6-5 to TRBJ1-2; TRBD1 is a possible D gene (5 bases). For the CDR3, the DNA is TGTGCCAGCGGACGGCCAGGGTACTATGGCTACACCTTC. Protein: CASGRPGYYGYTF.